The 19 T cell receptor beta chains listed next were all sequenced from one sample in a study of cytomegalovirus exposure and HLA in healthy donors. The repertoire was sequenced with immunoSEQ multiplex PCR; TCRdb's copy has only in-frame clones and lacks some. The sample consists of approximately 120,000 clones, 89% of them appearing once. Sequenced input: PBMCs. Source of these receptors: a young woman in good health and CMV-seronegative.

This chain connects TRBV5-4 to TRBJ2-2; D call uncertain. Trimming removed 4 bases at V and 8 bases at J, with 15 bases between. The CDR3 has 14 residues. Germline loops: CDR1 SGHNT, CDR2 YYREEE (reference sequence). CDR3 sequence reads: CASSPQTVAGELFF. CDR3 DNA: TGTGCCAGCAGCCCCCAGACTGTCGCGGGGGAGCTGTTTTTT.

The V gene is TRBV7-9, the J gene TRBJ2-7; 7 nucleotides align to TRBD1. The CDR3 runs to 15 residues. The V and J ends lost 5 bases and 0 bases, in that order; junction bases with no gene match: 7. Germline loops: CDR1 SEHNR, CDR2 FQNEAQ (reference sequence). The CDR3 nucleotides are TGTGCCAGCAGCCTGGGGACAGCACTCTCCTACGAGCAGTACTTC. This codes for CASSLGTALSYEQYF.

The chain carries TRBV28 and TRBJ2-1, with D perhaps TRBD1 (6 bases). The CDR3 consists of 14 residues. The V gene lost 2 bases and the J gene lost 5 bases, with 10 bases spanning the gap. CDR1 MDHEN and CDR2 SYDVKM come from the germline V gene. In nucleotides, the CDR3 is TGTGCCAGCAGTTTAGGTGGGGACAACAATGAGCAGTTCTTC. The encoded protein is CASSLGGDNNEQFF.

This chain uses TRBV13 with TRBJ2-1; perhaps TRBD1 as D (5 bases). The CDR3 contains 14 residues. V was pared by 6 bases and J by 2 bases, with 11 bases between. Germline loops: CDR1 PRHDT, CDR2 FYEKMQ (reference sequence). CDR3 nucleotides: TGTGCCAGCAGTACAGGTATAGCCTACAATGAGCAGTTCTTC. Encoded protein: CASSTGIAYNEQFF.

This clone has a handful of counts. The chain links TRBV10-2 to TRBJ2-2, with 10 bases fitting TRBD2. Germline loops: CDR1 WSHSY, CDR2 SAAADI. With V trimmed by 11 bases and J by 1 base, 7 bases remained unmatched. This CDR3 comprises 15 residues. This CDR3 reads CAETASGGNTGELFF. The CDR3 DNA reads TGCGCCGAGACCGCTAGCGGGGGGAACACCGGGGAGCTGTTTTTT.

The chain is built from TRBV9 and TRBJ1-4, with 8 nucleotides matching TRBD1. CDR3 length: 15 amino acids. The germline V gene has CDR1 SGDLS and CDR2 YYNGEE. V lost 4 bases to trimming and J lost 4 bases; unmatched junction nucleotides: 6. This chain's CDR3 is CASSMRQGHNEKLFF. As DNA, the CDR3 is TGTGCCAGCAGCATGAGACAGGGGCATAATGAAAAACTGTTTTTT.

This sequence joins TRBV19 and TRBJ1-5, with 9 bases aligning to TRBD1. Germline loops: CDR1 LNHDA, CDR2 SQIVND (reference sequence). The V gene end was trimmed by 6 bases and the J gene end by 2 bases; junction bases not matched to a gene: 2. This CDR3 has 14 amino acids. CDR3 amino acids: CASRRTGGNQPQHF. In DNA form, the CDR3 reads TGTGCCAGTAGAAGGACAGGGGGCAATCAGCCCCAGCATTTT.

The V call is TRBV6-5, the J call TRBJ1-2, with TRBD1 identical over 9 bases. The CDR3 length is 15 residues. Germline-derived CDR1 and CDR2 are MNHEY and SVGAGI. V shed 5 bases and J 7 bases; nucleotides not matched to a gene: 11. In nucleotides, the CDR3 is TGTGCCAGCAGTCTTGAAGGGACAGGGAGATCTGGCTACACCTTC. Its protein is CASSLEGTGRSGYTF.

The chain is built from TRBV9 and TRBJ2-7, with a possible D match to TRBD2 (5 bases). This CDR3 region has 15 residues. V was shortened by 4 bases and J by 2 bases, with 16 bases between the two germline ends. Germline V gene data show CDR1 as SGDLS and CDR2 as YYNGEE. The CDR3 spells CASSPSGGRPYEQYF. As DNA, the CDR3 is TGTGCCAGCAGCCCCAGCGGTGGGCGTCCCTACGAGCAGTACTTC.

This chain links TRBV2 with TRBJ1-4; possible D gene TRBD1, 5 bases. In germline, CDR1 is SNHLY, CDR2 FYNNEI. Trimming stripped 6 bases from V and 0 bases from J, with 8 bases between. CDR3 size: 14 residues. The CDR3 is CASRTTATNEKLFF. The DNA for the CDR3 is TGTGCCAGCAGGACGACAGCAACTAATGAAAAACTGTTTTTT.

This CDR3 is CASSMRTGDNEKLFF. The CDR3 bases are TGTGCCAGTAGTATGAGGACAGGAGATAATGAAAAACTGTTTTTT. The gene calls are TRBV19 and TRBJ1-4, with 7 bases identical to TRBD1. The CDR3 has 15 amino acids. The ends lost 3 bases at V and 4 bases at J; junction bases unmatched: 5. Germline V gene data show CDR1 as LNHDA and CDR2 as SQIVND (reference sequence).

This rearrangement joins TRBV27 to TRBJ2-5; D is possibly TRBD2 (6 bases). Looked up from germline, CDR1 is MNHEY and CDR2 is SMNVEV (reference sequence). V lost 4 bases and J 2 bases, leaving 14 bases between the germline ends. The CDR3 spans 15 residues. The DNA for the CDR3 is TGTGCCAGCAGTTCCCTTAGCGGAGGGCAAGAGACCCAGTACTTC. This translates into CASSSLSGGQETQYF.

The CDR3 nucleotides are TGTGCCAGCAGCTTAGAGTCTAGCGGGAGTTCGTATGAGCAGTTCTTC. Protein product: CASSLESSGSSYEQFF. The chain couples TRBV7-9 to TRBJ2-1, with 10 bases matching TRBD2. This CDR3 comprises 16 residues. After removal of 1 base from V and 8 bases from J, the junction contained 8 bases not matched to a gene. Germline CDR1 is SEHNR and CDR2 is FQNEAQ (reference sequence).

This clone occurred once. V is TRBV28 and J is TRBJ1-2; D may be TRBD1 (6 bases). The CDR3 has 17 residues. V was trimmed by 5 bases and J by 3 bases, leaving 22 bases between them. Germline assignment: CDR1 MDHEN and CDR2 SYDVKM. The CDR3 reads CASSTRTEHKMHYGYTF. The DNA for the CDR3 is TGTGCCAGCAGTACACGGACAGAACATAAGATGCACTATGGCTACACCTTC.

The chain employs TRBV11-2 and TRBJ2-3, with a tentative D call TRBD1 (6 bases). Germline V gives CDR1 SGHAT, CDR2 FQNNGV. The V gene lost 1 base and the J gene lost 3 bases, with 20 bases spanning the gap. The CDR3 sequence is 18 residues long. The CDR3 region has the DNA TGTGCCAGCAGCTTAGTACAGGGTCTAAAACAACCTACAGATACGCAGTATTTT. As protein: CASSLVQGLKQPTDTQYF.

V and J are TRBV7-8 and TRBJ2-5; a weak D match, TRBD2 (6 bases). V was shortened by 0 bases and J by 4 bases, with 12 bases between the two germline ends. In germline, CDR1 is SGHVS, CDR2 FQNEAQ. CDR3 size: 15 residues. The CDR3 nucleotides are TGTGCCAGCAGCTTAGCCTCGGGAGCGCGAGAGACCCAGTACTTC. Its protein is CASSLASGARETQYF.

The CDR3 loop is CASSLGFSGVFSYEQYF. The CDR3, as DNA: TGTGCCAGCAGCCTGGGTTTTAGCGGGGTTTTCTCCTACGAGCAGTACTTC. V usage is TRBV7-8 and J usage is TRBJ2-7; 8 bases fit TRBD2. The CDR3 is made up of 17 amino acids. The ends lost 5 bases at V and 0 bases at J; junction bases unmatched: 12. CDR1 SGHVS and CDR2 FQNEAQ come from the germline V gene.

V is TRBV28 and J is TRBJ1-1, with D possibly TRBD1 on 5 matching bases. Trimming stripped 6 bases from V and 1 base from J, with 18 bases between. This CDR3 is 16 amino acids long. Germline V gene data show CDR1 as MDHEN and CDR2 as SYDVKM. The CDR3: CASRPYPGSPNTEAFF. CDR3 DNA: TGTGCCAGCAGACCCTACCCAGGGTCGCCGAACACTGAAGCTTTCTTT.

This sequence joins TRBV5-1 and TRBJ1-1; TRBD1 might be the D (5 bases). Germline V CDR1 and CDR2: SGHRS, YFSETQ. The CDR3 loop spans 15 amino acids. V lost 2 bases, J lost 4 bases, and 15 bases lay in between. The CDR3 reads CASSFDSWLRTEAFF. CDR3 in DNA: TGCGCCAGCAGCTTCGACAGCTGGCTCCGCACTGAAGCTTTCTTT.